Following are 23 T cell receptor beta chains from one sample sequenced in a study of blood T cell repertoires in COVID-19. Assay: immunoSEQ multiplex PCR; the TCRdb copy retains only in-frame clones and omits some. The sample lists some 300,000 clones, about 87% occurring once. Sequencing was performed on peripheral blood. The receptors originated from a woman in her forties or fifties with COVID-19, enrolled during active disease.

This sequence joins TRBV19 and TRBJ2-3; tentatively, D is TRBD2 (6 bases). The CDR3 is made up of 16 amino acids. Per the germline V gene, CDR1 is LNHDA and CDR2 is SQIVND (reference sequence). The V end lost 6 bases, the J end lost 1 base, and 17 bases lay between the germline ends. The CDR3 region is CASSSGPGLRTDTQYF. CDR3 sequence (DNA): TGTGCCAGTAGCAGCGGGCCGGGACTTCGCACAGATACGCAGTATTTT.

The rearrangement joins TRBV3-1 (or the pseudogene TRBV3-2) to TRBJ2-5; weak D call: TRBD2 (6 bases). V lost 4 bases, J lost 3 bases, and 15 bases lay in between. The CDR3 contains 15 residues. The germline V gene has CDR1 LGHDT and CDR2 YNNKEL (reference sequence). Written as DNA, the CDR3 is TGTGCCAGCAGCCCAGCCGGGGGTTCCAAAGAGACCCAGTACTTC. It specifies CASSPAGGSKETQYF.

The chain links TRBV7-2 to TRBJ2-1, with 8 bases lining up with TRBD2. The junction had 6 bases not matched to a gene; V was cut back by 4 bases and J by 10 bases. This CDR3 contains 13 residues. CDR1 SGHTA and CDR2 FQGNSA come from the germline V gene. This CDR3 reads CASSSQREKEQFF. The CDR3 DNA is TGTGCCAGCAGCTCCCAGCGGGAGAAAGAGCAGTTCTTC.

The genes are TRBV9 and TRBJ2-1; 8 nucleotides match TRBD2. The CDR3 runs to 17 residues. Germline values: CDR1 SGDLS, CDR2 YYNGEE. The J segment lost 7 bases and the V segment lost 0 bases, leaving 12 bases of the junction unmatched. CDR3 nucleotide sequence: TGTGCCAGCAGCGTAGTTTGGACGGGAGGGCCGTCGAATGAGCAGTTCTTC. It specifies CASSVVWTGGPSNEQFF.

The chain employs TRBV11-3 and TRBJ1-1; D remains ambiguous. V lost 4 bases and J lost 4, with 10 bases in between. Germline V lookup: CDR1 SGHNT, CDR2 YENEEA. The CDR3 length is 13 residues. The CDR3 is CASSSARGTEAFF. DNA of the CDR3: TGTGCCAGCAGCTCAGCGCGGGGCACTGAAGCTTTCTTT.

The gene calls are TRBV27 and TRBJ2-1; 14 bases are a match to TRBD2. Germline CDR1 and CDR2: MNHEY and SMNVEV (reference sequence). CDR3 size: 15 residues. V trimming: 4 bases; J trimming: 13 bases; junction bases outside the gene matches: 9. The DNA for the CDR3 is TGTGCCAGCAGTTCCCCCGGGACTAGCGGGAGACCCCAGTTCTTC. The encoded protein is CASSSPGTSGRPQFF.

CDR3 loop: CARSWVWVGGQSNYGYTF. CDR3 coding DNA: TGTGCCAGAAGCTGGGTATGGGTCGGGGGACAGTCTAACTATGGCTACACCTTC. This rearrangement joins TRBV5-3 to TRBJ1-2; 7 nucleotides agree with TRBD1. TRBV5-3 has ORF status, its function being uncertain. V was clipped by 3 bases and J by 0 bases; unmatched bases: 14. The CDR3 is made up of 18 amino acids.

This clone was observed a few times. The chain couples TRBV18 to TRBJ1-2; a weak D match, TRBD1 (6 bases). The CDR3 consists of 14 residues. Germline values: CDR1 KGHSH, CDR2 LQKENI. Trimming removed 5 bases at V and 0 bases at J, with 10 bases between. CDR3 coding DNA: TGTGCCAGCTCAGACAGGAGATCTAACTATGGCTACACCTTC. Its protein product is CASSDRRSNYGYTF. Complete variable domain (other parts from reference TRBV18 and TRBJ1-2): NAGVMQNPRHLVRRRGQEARLRCSPMKGHSHVYWYRQLPEEGLKFMVYLQKENIIDESGMPKERFSAEFPKEGPSILRIQQVVRGDSAAYFCASSDRRSNYGYTFGSGTRLTVV.

This clone was counted a single time. The rearrangement uses TRBV5-5 and TRBJ1-2; 9 positions agree with TRBD1. The CDR3 consists of 16 residues. Germline-derived CDR1 and CDR2 are SGHKS and YYEKEE (reference sequence). V was clipped by 1 base and J by 3 bases; unmatched bases: 7. CDR3 residues: CASSLWRDRADYGYTF. CDR3 in DNA: TGTGCCAGCAGCTTGTGGAGGGACAGGGCCGACTATGGCTACACCTTC.

The V call is TRBV7-2, the J call TRBJ2-5; tentative D call: TRBD2 (6 bases). Per germline, CDR1 SGHTA and CDR2 FQGNSA. With 5 bases removed from V and 4 bases from J, the gap between germline ends came to 14 bases. CDR3 length: 14 residues. The CDR3 DNA follows: TGTGCCAGCAGCCGTGCAGCGGGTATAGAGACCCAGTACTTC. This codes for CASSRAAGIETQYF. The variable domain in full, with the rest retrieved from reference TRBV7-2 and TRBJ2-5, is GAGVSQSPSNKVTEKGKDVELRCDPISGHTALYWYRQSLGQGLEFLIYFQGNSAPDKSGLPSDRFSAERTGGSVSTLTIQRTQQEDSAVYLCASSRAAGIETQYFGPGTRLLVL.

The J gene is TRBJ2-1, the V gene TRBV10-1, with TRBD2 identical over 7 bases. Per the germline V gene, CDR1 is WNHNN and CDR2 is SYGVQD (reference sequence). This CDR3 is 12 amino acids long. Trimming at V came to 4 bases and at J to 7 bases, leaving 1 base not matched to a gene. In DNA, the CDR3 is TGCGCCAGCAGTGGGGAGGGGAATGAGCAGTTCTTC. Protein product: CASSGEGNEQFF.

This clone was recorded only once. The chain is built from TRBV5-1 and TRBJ2-1, with 8 bases aligning to TRBD2. The CDR3 extends over 16 amino acids. The germline gives CDR1 SGHRS, CDR2 YFSETQ. V trimming: 0 bases; J trimming: 1 base; junction bases outside the gene matches: 3. In DNA, the CDR3 is TGCGCCAGCAGCTTGGGGAGCGGGAGTTCCTACAATGAGCAGTTCTTC. As protein: CASSLGSGSSYNEQFF. The variable domain in full, completed from reference TRBV5-1 and TRBJ2-1, reads KAGVTQTPRYLIKTRGQQVTLSCSPISGHRSVSWYQQTPGQGLQFLFEYFSETQRNKGNFPGRFSGRQFSNSRSEMNVSTLELGDSALYLCASSLGSGSSYNEQFFGPGTRLTVL.

This clone was seen once. This chain uses TRBV4-1 with TRBJ2-1, with D hard to call. This CDR3 comprises 12 residues. Germline V gene lookup returns CDR1 MGHRA and CDR2 YSYEKL. V shed 4 bases and J shed 8 bases, with 9 bases lying between them. Written as DNA, the CDR3 is TGCGCCAGCAGCCTCCGACTTGATGAGCAGTTCTTC. It encodes CASSLRLDEQFF.

V and J are TRBV7-2 and TRBJ2-4; 13 nucleotides agree with TRBD2. V was clipped by 4 bases and J by 15 bases; unmatched bases: 9. Germline CDR1 reads SGHTA; CDR2 reads FQGNSA. The CDR3 contains 14 residues. The CDR3 sequence: CASSYILAGGPRYF. The CDR3 DNA sequence: TGTGCCAGCAGCTATATACTAGCGGGAGGGCCAAGGTACTTC.

The chain is built from TRBV27 and TRBJ1-3, with D unclear. Germline values: CDR1 MNHEY, CDR2 SMNVEV (reference sequence). The CDR3 spans 13 residues. V was clipped by 6 bases and J by 3 bases, with 9 bases between them. CDR3 sequence reads: CASRLTGGNTIYF. In DNA, the CDR3 is TGTGCCAGCAGACTCACGGGTGGAAACACCATATATTTT.

Notes on this clone: One end of the junction fails to match germline, which may point to a read error. The V and J genes are TRBV6-4 and TRBJ2-1; D is perhaps TRBD2 (5 bases). The CDR3 sequence is 16 residues long. Germline-derived CDR1 and CDR2 are MRHNA and SNTAGT. CDR3 nucleotide sequence: TGTGCCAACAGTGACTATAATAGCGACCCCTACAATGAGCAGTTCTTC. It yields the protein CANSDYNSDPYNEQFF.

V usage is TRBV11-3 and J usage is TRBJ2-3; D may be TRBD2 (6 bases). Germline V gene lookup returns CDR1 SGHNT and CDR2 YENEEA. Trimming removed 1 base at V and 1 base at J, with 6 bases between. The CDR3 runs 14 residues. The CDR3 bases are TGTGCCAGCAGCTTAGTAGCGGGCACAGATACGCAGTATTTT. Encoded protein: CASSLVAGTDTQYF.

V and J are TRBV15 and TRBJ1-5, with D maybe TRBD1 (6 bases). The V gene lost 0 bases and the J gene lost 6 bases, with 12 bases spanning the gap. Germline V gives CDR1 LNHNV, CDR2 YYDKDF (reference sequence). The CDR3 consists of 15 residues. CDR3 nucleotides: TGTGCCACCAGCAGAGATTTGCAGGGGTTTCAGCCCCAGCATTTT. Its protein is CATSRDLQGFQPQHF.

The V gene is TRBV7-9, the J gene TRBJ1-1; D may be TRBD1 (5 bases). Germline loops: CDR1 SEHNR, CDR2 FQNEAQ (reference sequence). Trimming pared 5 bases from V and 4 bases from J, leaving 14 bases between. This CDR3 region has 14 residues. The CDR3 loop is CASSGRQRGTEAFF. In DNA, the CDR3 is TGTGCCAGCAGCGGCCGTCAAAGGGGCACTGAAGCTTTCTTT.

J is TRBJ1-5 and V is TRBV5-8; 8 bases are shared with TRBD1. The junction had 5 bases not matched to a gene; V was cut back by 5 bases and J by 4 bases. The CDR3 totals 14 residues. CDR1 SGHTS and CDR2 YDEGEE come from the germline V gene. The chain's CDR3 is CASRPDRGNQPQHF. DNA for the CDR3: TGTGCCAGCAGACCCGACAGGGGTAATCAGCCCCAGCATTTT.

The rearrangement links TRBV6-6 to TRBJ1-2, with D hard to call. The V end lost 3 bases, the J end lost 4 bases, and 9 bases lay between the germline ends. This CDR3 is built from 13 residues. Germline values: CDR1 MNHNY, CDR2 SVGAGI (reference sequence). The CDR3 DNA is TGTGCCAGCAGTTATGGCCAGATCTATGGCTACACCTTC. Encoded protein: CASSYGQIYGYTF.

This chain's CDR3 is CASSSRQLETQYF. CDR3 sequence (DNA): TGTGCCAGCAGCTCTAGGCAATTGGAGACCCAGTACTTC. The chain is built from TRBV7-2 and TRBJ2-5; no clear D. CDR3 size: 13 residues. Per the germline V gene, CDR1 is SGHTA and CDR2 is FQGNSA. The ends were cut back, 4 bases at V and 5 bases at J, with 11 bases in the middle.

A note on this clone: The same CDR3 can be traced to other DNA sequences in this sample. The chain uses TRBV5-1 and TRBJ2-5; TRBD1 aligns across 7 bases. CDR1 is SGHRS and CDR2 is YFSETQ in the germline V gene. The CDR3 has 13 residues. Trimming removed 2 bases from V and 2 bases from J; junction bases left unmatched: 0. The CDR3 coding sequence is TGCGCCAGCAGCTTCAGGGGGCAAGAGACCCAGTACTTC. The encoded protein is CASSFRGQETQYF.